One sample yielded the 6 T cell receptor beta chains listed below, sequenced in a study of regulatory T cells in long-lasting Graves disease. The sample's time point: persistent/refractory GD, antithyroid drugs over 5 years with positive TRAb. There was RNA extracted from PBMCs, and the TCR library was made from it. Through Arm-PCR of CDR3 regions and iRepertoire HTBI primers, TCR beta libraries were built. Each CDR3 protein is one row after TCRdb ran MiXCR on the multiplex PCR reads. This repertoire shows hundreds of thousands of distinct CDR3 sequences, around a fifth found once; its top ten account for around 30%. The specimen was peripheral blood mononuclear cells (PBMCs), collected when the disease was refractory, from a patient treated with antithyroid drugs. The receptors come from a female donor with Graves disease.

This clonotype was seen ten or more times. The gene calls are TRBV12-3 or TRBV12-4 and TRBJ2-7; 12 bases match TRBD1. The CDR3 is 17 amino acids. V was clipped by 7 bases and J by 7 bases; unmatched bases: 17. The CDR3 nucleotides read TGTGCCAGCACCTGCGGGCTCCCGGGACAGGGGGCGAAGGAGCAGTACTTC. This codes for CASTCGLPGQGAKEQYF.

In its sample, this clonotype was seen a few times. The chain is built from TRBV18 and TRBJ1-2, with 11 nucleotides matching TRBD1. This CDR3 has 16 amino acids. The trim removed 0 bases at V and 7 bases at J, leaving 7 bases unmatched. Germline values: CDR1 KGHSH, CDR2 LQKENI. As DNA, the CDR3 is TGTGCCAGCTCACCACCTTGGGCGGACAGGGGGCTTGGCTACACCTTC. Protein product: CASSPPWADRGLGYTF.

This clonotype was picked up a small number of times. A clone one base away is much larger, so this may be a read error. The genes are TRBV12-3 or TRBV12-4 and TRBJ1-1, with unresolved D. This CDR3 has 13 residues. The V gene lost 3 bases and the J gene lost 3 bases, with 8 bases spanning the gap. CDR3 in DNA: TGTGCCAGCAGTTTGTTTTCGCACACTGAAGCTTTCTTT. This gives the protein CASSLFSHTEAFF.

This clonotype was recorded at least ten times. The CDR3 nucleotides are TGCAGCGCCTCGGGACTAGCGGGAGCTAGGGAGCAGTACTTC. Its translation: CSASGLAGAREQYF. The chain employs TRBV29-1 and TRBJ2-7, with TRBD2 matching 14 bases. Germline V CDR1 and CDR2: SQVTM, ANQGSEA. The J segment lost 7 bases and the V segment lost 7 bases, leaving 9 bases of the junction unmatched. The CDR3 spans 14 residues.

This clonotype has a count of ten or more. J is TRBJ2-2 and V is TRBV11-2; D might be TRBD1 (5 bases). This CDR3 comprises 16 residues. V was shortened by 1 base and J by 0 bases, with 9 bases between the two germline ends. The germline gives CDR1 SGHAT, CDR2 FQNNGV. The CDR3 DNA reads TGTGCCAGCAGCTTAGGGACATTTACGAACACCGGGGAGCTGTTTTTT. Amino acid sequence: CASSLGTFTNTGELFF.

This chain links TRBV6-2 or TRBV6-3 with TRBJ1-5; 8 positions agree with TRBD1. V lost 2 bases to trimming and J lost 6 bases; unmatched junction nucleotides: 15. Looked up from germline, CDR1 is MNHEY and CDR2 is SVGEGT. CDR3 size: 18 residues. This chain's CDR3 is CASSYTPGTGTAAQPQHF. The CDR3 DNA sequence: TGTGCCAGCAGTTACACCCCCGGGACAGGAACAGCCGCTCAGCCCCAGCATTTT.